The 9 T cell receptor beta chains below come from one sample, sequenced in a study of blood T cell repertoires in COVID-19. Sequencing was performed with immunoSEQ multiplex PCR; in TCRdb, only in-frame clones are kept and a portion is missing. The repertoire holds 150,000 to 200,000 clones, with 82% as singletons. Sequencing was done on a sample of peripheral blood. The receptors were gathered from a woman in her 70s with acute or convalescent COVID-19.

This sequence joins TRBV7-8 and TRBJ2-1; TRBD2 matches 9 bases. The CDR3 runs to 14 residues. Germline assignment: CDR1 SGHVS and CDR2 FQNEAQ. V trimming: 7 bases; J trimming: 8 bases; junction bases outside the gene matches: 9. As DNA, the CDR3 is TGTGCCAGCAAGCGGGAGGAGCGGTCGCATGAGCAGTTCTTC. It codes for CASKREERSHEQFF.

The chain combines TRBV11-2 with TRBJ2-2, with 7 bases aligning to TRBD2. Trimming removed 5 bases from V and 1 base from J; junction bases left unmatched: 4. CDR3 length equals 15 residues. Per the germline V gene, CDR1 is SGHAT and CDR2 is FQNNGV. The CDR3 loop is CASSPERGNTGELFF. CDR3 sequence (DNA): TGTGCCAGCAGCCCCGAGCGGGGGAACACCGGGGAGCTGTTTTTT.

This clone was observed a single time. CDR3 DNA: TGTGCCTGGAGCGGGTTACTGGATACGCAGTATTTT. This gives the protein CAWSGLLDTQYF. The chain combines TRBV30 with TRBJ2-3; no definite D call. The CDR3 has 12 residues. V lost 3 bases and J 6 bases, leaving 10 bases between the germline ends. Germline V CDR1 and CDR2: GTSNPN, SVGIG (reference sequence).

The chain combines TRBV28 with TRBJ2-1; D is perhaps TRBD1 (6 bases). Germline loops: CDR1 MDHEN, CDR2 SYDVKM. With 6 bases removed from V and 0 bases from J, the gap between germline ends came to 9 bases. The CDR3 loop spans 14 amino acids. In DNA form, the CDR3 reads TGTGCCAGCAGAAAGGACAGCTCCTACAATGAGCAGTTCTTC. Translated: CASRKDSSYNEQFF.

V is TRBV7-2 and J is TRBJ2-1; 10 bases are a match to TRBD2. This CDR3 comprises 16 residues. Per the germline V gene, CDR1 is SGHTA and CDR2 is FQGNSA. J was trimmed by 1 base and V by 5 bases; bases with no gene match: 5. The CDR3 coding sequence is TGTGCCAGCAGCCCGGCTAGCGGGAGATCCTACAATGAGCAGTTCTTC. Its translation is CASSPASGRSYNEQFF.

This CDR3 reads CATSRDHRGLAGAGELFF. The CDR3, as DNA: TGTGCCACCAGCAGAGATCATAGGGGACTAGCGGGCGCCGGGGAGCTGTTTTTT. The gene calls are TRBV15 and TRBJ2-2; 12 nucleotides align to TRBD2. V was clipped by 0 bases and J by 6 bases; unmatched bases: 8. The CDR3 totals 18 residues. Germline loops: CDR1 LNHNV, CDR2 YYDKDF (reference sequence).

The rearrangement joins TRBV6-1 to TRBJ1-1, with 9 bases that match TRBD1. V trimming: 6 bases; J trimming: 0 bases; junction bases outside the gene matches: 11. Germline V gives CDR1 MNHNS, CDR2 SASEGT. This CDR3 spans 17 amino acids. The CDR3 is CASREHRGQGMNTEAFF. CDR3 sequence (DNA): TGTGCCAGCAGAGAACACCGGGGACAGGGTATGAACACTGAAGCTTTCTTT.

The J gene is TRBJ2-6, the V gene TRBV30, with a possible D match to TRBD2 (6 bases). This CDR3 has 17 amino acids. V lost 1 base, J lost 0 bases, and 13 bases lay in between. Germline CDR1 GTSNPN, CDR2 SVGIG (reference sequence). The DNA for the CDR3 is TGTGCCTGGAGTGGGGGGAGGACCGCCTCTGGGGCCAACGTCCTGACTTTC. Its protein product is CAWSGGRTASGANVLTF.

CDR3 bases: TGTGCCAGCAGCTTGGAACTAGCGACAGATACGCAGTATTTT. This codes for CASSLELATDTQYF. This chain uses TRBV5-4 with TRBJ2-3, with 7 nucleotides matching TRBD2. The CDR3 is 14 amino acids. In germline, CDR1 is SGHNT, CDR2 YYREEE (reference sequence). V was pared by 0 bases and J by 3 bases, with 1 base of the junction left unmatched. The full variable domain, rest sourced from reference TRBV5-4 and TRBJ2-3, is ETGVTQSPTHLIKTRGQQVTLRCSSQSGHNTVSWYQQALGQGPQFIFQYYREEENGRGNFPPRFSGLQFPNYSSELNVNALELDDSALYLCASSLELATDTQYFGPGTRLTVL.